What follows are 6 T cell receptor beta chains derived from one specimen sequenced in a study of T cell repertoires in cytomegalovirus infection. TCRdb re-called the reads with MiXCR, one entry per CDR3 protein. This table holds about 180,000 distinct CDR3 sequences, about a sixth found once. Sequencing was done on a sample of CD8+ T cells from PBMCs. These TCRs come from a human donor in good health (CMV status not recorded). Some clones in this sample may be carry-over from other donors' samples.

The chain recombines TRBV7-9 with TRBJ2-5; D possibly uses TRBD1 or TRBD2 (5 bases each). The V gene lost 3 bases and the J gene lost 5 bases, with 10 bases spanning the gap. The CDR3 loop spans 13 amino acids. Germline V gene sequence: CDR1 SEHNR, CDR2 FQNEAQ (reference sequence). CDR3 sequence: CASSFRDRETQYF. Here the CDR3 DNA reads TGTGCCAGCAGCTTTCGGGACCGCGAGACCCAGTACTTC.

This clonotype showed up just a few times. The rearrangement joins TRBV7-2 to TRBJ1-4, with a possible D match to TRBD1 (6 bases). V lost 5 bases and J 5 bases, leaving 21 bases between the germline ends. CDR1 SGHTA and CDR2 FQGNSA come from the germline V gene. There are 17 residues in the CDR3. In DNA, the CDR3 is TGTGCCAGCAGCCCACCCTTCCGGGACACCAGGAATGAAAAACTGTTTTTT. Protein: CASSPPFRDTRNEKLFF.

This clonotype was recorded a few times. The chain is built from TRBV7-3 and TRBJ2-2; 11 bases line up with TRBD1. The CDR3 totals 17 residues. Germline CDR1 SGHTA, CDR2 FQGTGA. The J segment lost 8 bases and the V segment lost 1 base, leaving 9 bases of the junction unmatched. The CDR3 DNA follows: TGTGCCAGCAGCTTAAAGGGCCGGGACAGGGGGACGGGGGAGCTGTTTTTT. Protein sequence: CASSLKGRDRGTGELFF.

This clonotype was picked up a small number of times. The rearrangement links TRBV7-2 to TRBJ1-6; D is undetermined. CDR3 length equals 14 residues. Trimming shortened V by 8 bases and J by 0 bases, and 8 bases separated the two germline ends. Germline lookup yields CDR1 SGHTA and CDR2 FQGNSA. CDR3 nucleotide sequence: TGTGCCAGCCTCAGGAGCTCCTATAATTCACCCCTCCACTTT. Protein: CASLRSSYNSPLHF.

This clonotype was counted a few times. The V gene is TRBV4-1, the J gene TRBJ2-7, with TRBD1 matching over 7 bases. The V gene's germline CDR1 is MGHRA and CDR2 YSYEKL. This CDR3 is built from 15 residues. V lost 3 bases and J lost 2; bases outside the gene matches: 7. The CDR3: CASSHWDSATYEQYF. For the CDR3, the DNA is TGCGCCAGCAGCCACTGGGACAGCGCAACCTACGAGCAGTACTTC.

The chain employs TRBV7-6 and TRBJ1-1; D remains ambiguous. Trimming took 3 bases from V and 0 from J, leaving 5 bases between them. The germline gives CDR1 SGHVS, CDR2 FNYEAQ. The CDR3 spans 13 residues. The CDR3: CASSFPLNTEAFF. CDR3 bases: TGTGCCAGCAGCTTCCCGTTGAACACTGAAGCTTTCTTT. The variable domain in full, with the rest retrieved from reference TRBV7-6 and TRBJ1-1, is GAGVSQSPRYKVTKRGQDVALRCDPISGHVSLYWYRQALGQGPEFLTYFNYEAQQDKSGLPNDRFSAERPEGSISTLTIQRTEQRDSAMYRCASSFPLNTEAFFGQGTRLTVV.